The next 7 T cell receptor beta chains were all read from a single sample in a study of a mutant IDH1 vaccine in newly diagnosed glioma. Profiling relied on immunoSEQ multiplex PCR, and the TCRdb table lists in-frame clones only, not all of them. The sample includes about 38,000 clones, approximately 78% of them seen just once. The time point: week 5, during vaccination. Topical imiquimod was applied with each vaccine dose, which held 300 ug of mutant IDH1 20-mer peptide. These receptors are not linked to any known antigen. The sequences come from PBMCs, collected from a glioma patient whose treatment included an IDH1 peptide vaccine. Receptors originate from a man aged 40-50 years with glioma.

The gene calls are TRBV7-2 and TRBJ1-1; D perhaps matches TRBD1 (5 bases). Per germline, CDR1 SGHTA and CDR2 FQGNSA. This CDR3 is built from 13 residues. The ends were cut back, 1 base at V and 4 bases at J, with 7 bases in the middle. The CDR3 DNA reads TGTGCCAGCAGCTTAGGCCAGGGCACTGAAGCTTTCTTT. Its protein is CASSLGQGTEAFF.

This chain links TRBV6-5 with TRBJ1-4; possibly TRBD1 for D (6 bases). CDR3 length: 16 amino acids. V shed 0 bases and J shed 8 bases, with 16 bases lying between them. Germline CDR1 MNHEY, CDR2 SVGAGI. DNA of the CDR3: TGTGCCAGCAGTTACTCTACAGGGCCCGGAGGGGAAAAACTGTTTTTT. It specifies CASSYSTGPGGEKLFF.

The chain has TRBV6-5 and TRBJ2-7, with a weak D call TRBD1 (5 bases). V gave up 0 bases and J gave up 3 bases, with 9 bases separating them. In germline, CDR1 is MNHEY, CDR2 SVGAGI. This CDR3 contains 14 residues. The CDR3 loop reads CASSYSDRGYEQYF. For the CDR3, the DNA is TGTGCCAGCAGTTACTCGGATAGGGGCTACGAGCAGTACTTC.

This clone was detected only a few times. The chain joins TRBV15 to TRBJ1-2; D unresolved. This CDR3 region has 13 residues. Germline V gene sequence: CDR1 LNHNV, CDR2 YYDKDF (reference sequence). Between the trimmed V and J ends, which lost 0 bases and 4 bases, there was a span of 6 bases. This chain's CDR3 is CATSREATYGYTF. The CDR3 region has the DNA TGTGCCACCAGCAGAGAGGCAACCTATGGCTACACCTTC.

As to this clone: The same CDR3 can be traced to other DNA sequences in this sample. The CDR3 DNA is TGCGCCAGCAGCCTTGCCGGCCGGGCCTACGAGCAGTACTTC. Its translation is CASSLAGRAYEQYF. V is TRBV5-1 and J is TRBJ2-7; D is ambiguous. V shed 4 bases and J shed 2 bases, with 13 bases lying between them. Germline V gene lookup returns CDR1 SGHRS and CDR2 YFSETQ. This CDR3 has 14 residues.

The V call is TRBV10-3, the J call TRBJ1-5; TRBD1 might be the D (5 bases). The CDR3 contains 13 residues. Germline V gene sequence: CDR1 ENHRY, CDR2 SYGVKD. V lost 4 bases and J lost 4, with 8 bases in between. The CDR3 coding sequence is TGTGCCATCAGTGCGGAGGGGAATCAGCCCCAGCATTTT. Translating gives CAISAEGNQPQHF.

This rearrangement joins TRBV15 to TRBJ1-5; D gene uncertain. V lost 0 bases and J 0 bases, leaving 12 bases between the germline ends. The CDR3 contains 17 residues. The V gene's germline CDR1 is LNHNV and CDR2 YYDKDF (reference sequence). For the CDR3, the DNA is TGTGCCACCAGCAGAGAGTCCGCGGGATATAGCAATCAGCCCCAGCATTTT. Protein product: CATSRESAGYSNQPQHF.